The T cell receptor beta chain described here comes from a study of blood T cell repertoires in COVID-19. Study-wide background: Donors in the United States, Italy and Spain gave samples during acute or convalescent COVID-19. Sources were T cells, B-cell-depleted T cells, or PBMCs; the material itself was cDNA or gDNA.

In the authors' methods: Counts of nucleated cells, estimated from reference gene primer amplification, were obtained. Data came from immunoSEQ multiplex PCR; TCRdb stores just in-frame clones and leaves some out. The DNA gave D and trimming, while V, J and clone size come from that table. Here the sample spans roughly 38,000 clones, around 90% being singletons. CDR1 is MGHRA and CDR2 is YSYEKL in the germline V gene. There are 15 residues in the CDR3. J lost 3 bases, V lost 0 bases, and 3 bases had no gene match. Sequencing was carried out using peripheral blood. The TCR sequence derives from a woman in her 70s with acute or convalescent COVID-19. The chain joins TRBV4-1 to TRBJ2-5; 8 bases match TRBD1. Here the CDR3 DNA reads TGCGCCAGCAGCCAAGAAAGGGACAGGAAAGAGACCCAGTACTTC. It translates to CASSQERDRKETQYF.